One sample yielded the 27 T cell receptor beta chains listed below, sequenced in a study of blood T cell repertoires in COVID-19. Assay: immunoSEQ multiplex PCR; the TCRdb copy retains only in-frame clones and omits some. The data contain about 58,000 clones, roughly 79% of them singletons. The sample comprised peripheral blood. The receptors shown here come from a human donor in a cohort sampled during active COVID-19.

This chain links TRBV4-1 with TRBJ2-1; the match to TRBD2 covers 11 bases. Unmatched junction bases numbered 7, after V lost 3 bases and J lost 0 bases. The CDR3 runs to 18 residues. Germline-derived CDR1 and CDR2 are MGHRA and YSYEKL. CDR3 in amino acids: CASSHGTSGSSSYNEQFF. The CDR3 bases are TGCGCCAGCAGCCACGGGACTAGCGGATCAAGCTCCTACAATGAGCAGTTCTTC.

CDR3 region: CASSLTLYEQYF. The CDR3 DNA reads TGTGCCAGCAGTTTAACTCTCTACGAGCAGTACTTC. The chain uses TRBV12-3 or TRBV12-4 and TRBJ2-7, with D uncertain. Trimming took 2 bases from V and 3 from J, leaving 5 bases between them. The CDR3 contains 12 residues.

The chain combines TRBV21-1 with TRBJ1-2. TRBV21-1 is a pseudogene segment. The CDR3 is made up of 17 amino acids. CDR3 nucleotides: TGTGCCAGCAGCAAAACCTATTCGGAGAGGGCGCACTATGGCTACACCTTC. Translated, it gives CASSKTYSERAHYGYTF.

CDR3 DNA: TGTGCCAGCAGTGACCACGGGACAGGGTCTTCACCCCTCCACTTT. It codes for CASSDHGTGSSPLHF. The genes are TRBV6-6 and TRBJ1-6, with 9 bases that match TRBD1. The V gene end was trimmed by 5 bases and the J gene end by 9 bases; junction bases not matched to a gene: 8. CDR3 size: 15 residues. CDR1 is MNHNY, CDR2 SVGAGI, per germline (reference sequence).

The rearrangement uses TRBV3-1 (or the pseudogene TRBV3-2) and TRBJ2-7; TRBD2 is a possible D gene (6 bases). V gave up 0 bases and J gave up 3 bases, with 12 bases separating them. This CDR3 is 15 amino acids long. Germline values: CDR1 LGHDT, CDR2 YNNKEL (reference sequence). In DNA form, the CDR3 reads TGTGCCAGCAGCCAAGATATACTAGCATACTACGAGCAGTACTTC. Protein product: CASSQDILAYYEQYF.

The chain joins TRBV6-5 to TRBJ1-4; D remains unclear. Germline V gene sequence: CDR1 MNHEY, CDR2 SVGAGI. The CDR3 totals 15 residues. V dropped 6 bases and J dropped 0 bases, with 11 bases sitting between them. CDR3 sequence reads: CASREQIATNEKLFF. The CDR3 bases are TGTGCCAGCAGGGAGCAGATAGCAACTAATGAAAAACTGTTTTTT.

The V and J genes are TRBV30 and TRBJ2-7; TRBD1 matches 9 bases. Germline CDR1 is GTSNPN and CDR2 is SVGIG (reference sequence). The V and J ends lost 1 base and 4 bases, in that order; junction bases with no gene match: 8. The CDR3 runs to 15 residues. CDR3 residues: CAWSEPGQGFYEQYF. CDR3 nucleotide sequence: TGTGCCTGGAGTGAGCCGGGACAGGGTTTTTACGAGCAGTACTTC.

The genes are TRBV6-5 and TRBJ1-4; unclear D gene. Germline assignment: CDR1 MNHEY and CDR2 SVGAGI. Trimming shortened V by 6 bases and J by 0 bases, and 11 bases separated the two germline ends. The CDR3 covers 15 residues. CDR3 nucleotide sequence: TGTGCCAGCAGGAGGACGGAGGCAACTAATGAAAAACTGTTTTTT. Translating gives CASRRTEATNEKLFF.

The chain carries TRBV5-1 and TRBJ1-4; no clear D gene. The V gene lost 5 bases and the J gene lost 5 bases, with 10 bases spanning the gap. Germline CDR1 SGHRS, CDR2 YFSETQ. CDR3 size: 13 residues. CDR3 region: CASRWQFNEKLFF. DNA for the CDR3: TGCGCCAGCAGGTGGCAGTTCAATGAAAAACTGTTTTTT.

The V call is TRBV11-2, the J call TRBJ1-1, with D tentatively TRBD1 (5 bases). The CDR3 length is 16 residues. V was trimmed by 2 bases and J by 5 bases, leaving 18 bases between them. Germline V lookup: CDR1 SGHAT, CDR2 FQNNGV. The CDR3 spells CASSLPGSGWTTEAFF. The CDR3 bases are TGTGCCAGCAGCTTACCCGGATCTGGCTGGACAACTGAAGCTTTCTTT.

V gene TRBV6-5 combines with J gene TRBJ1-2; unclear D gene. V dropped 7 bases and J dropped 4 bases, with 10 bases sitting between them. CDR3 length: 12 amino acids. CDR1 is MNHEY, CDR2 SVGAGI, per germline. The CDR3 nucleotides are TGTGCCAGCACGGGGTCAGGCTATGGCTACACCTTC. Its protein product is CASTGSGYGYTF.

This clone was found a few times. The V call is TRBV30, the J call TRBJ1-1; D is perhaps TRBD1 (5 bases). The CDR3 covers 13 residues. V gave up 2 bases and J gave up 0 bases, with 7 bases separating them. Germline CDR1 is GTSNPN and CDR2 is SVGIG (reference sequence). The CDR3 DNA is TGTGCCTGGAGTCAGGGCTTGAACACTGAAGCTTTCTTT. Protein sequence: CAWSQGLNTEAFF.

The V gene is TRBV6-6, the J gene TRBJ1-5; 8 nucleotides agree with TRBD1. Germline CDR1 reads MNHNY; CDR2 reads SVGAGI (reference sequence). The CDR3 covers 13 residues. V shed 4 bases, J shed 7 bases, and the junction held 3 bases outside the gene matches. Here the CDR3 reads CASSSDRDQPQHF. The CDR3 coding sequence is TGTGCCAGCAGTTCGGACAGGGACCAGCCCCAGCATTTT.

This clone was counted once. The rearrangement joins TRBV4-3 to TRBJ1-2, with TRBD1 identical over 7 bases. This CDR3 region has 17 residues. Germline values: CDR1 LGHNA, CDR2 YSLEER. V lost 0 bases and J lost 2; bases outside the gene matches: 9. The CDR3, as DNA: TGCGCCAGCAGCCAAGAGAGGAGGACAGGATCAAACTATGGCTACACCTTC. It codes for CASSQERRTGSNYGYTF.

The V and J genes are TRBV6-1 and TRBJ2-7, with TRBD2 matching over 11 bases. In germline, CDR1 is MNHNS, CDR2 SASEGT. The CDR3 totals 16 residues. V lost 3 bases and J lost 6; bases outside the gene matches: 10. The CDR3 nucleotides read TGTGCCAGCAGTGACCCGACTAGCGGGATTTTTTCCGAGCAGTACTTC. Encoded protein: CASSDPTSGIFSEQYF.

The chain joins TRBV6-2 or TRBV6-3 to TRBJ2-7, with a weak D call TRBD1 (5 bases). V lost 4 bases to trimming and J lost 4 bases, with 11 bases between them. The CDR3 has 13 amino acids. Germline V CDR1 and CDR2: MNHEY, SVGEGT. CDR3 sequence: CASSFRQPYEQYF. The DNA for the CDR3 is TGTGCCAGCAGTTTCCGACAGCCGTACGAGCAGTACTTC.

The table lists this clone with a count of one. The chain is built from TRBV7-2 and TRBJ2-1; 7 bases match TRBD2. The CDR3 has 15 amino acids. Germline assignment: CDR1 SGHTA and CDR2 FQGNSA. V was clipped by 0 bases and J by 6 bases; unmatched bases: 5. CDR3 sequence: CASSLAGGPVNEQFF. Written as DNA, the CDR3 is TGTGCCAGCAGCTTAGCGGGAGGGCCCGTCAATGAGCAGTTCTTC. Combining the CDR3 with reference TRBV7-2 and TRBJ2-1 gives the whole variable domain GAGVSQSPSNKVTEKGKDVELRCDPISGHTALYWYRQSLGQGLEFLIYFQGNSAPDKSGLPSDRFSAERTGGSVSTLTIQRTQQEDSAVYLCASSLAGGPVNEQFFGPGTRLTVL.

V and J are TRBV27 and TRBJ1-1, with a tentative D call TRBD1 (6 bases). Germline V gene data show CDR1 as MNHEY and CDR2 as SMNVEV (reference sequence). The CDR3 is 14 amino acids. Trimming removed 6 bases from V and 6 bases from J, with 17 bases in between. DNA of the CDR3: TGTGCCAGCAGGCACACAGGGAGAGAGGCTGAAGCTTTCTTT. Encoded protein: CASRHTGREAEAFF.

The chain links TRBV11-3 to TRBJ2-3; 9 bases map to TRBD2. V trimming: 5 bases; J trimming: 5 bases; junction bases outside the gene matches: 11. CDR3 length equals 16 residues. Germline values: CDR1 SGHNT, CDR2 YENEEA. In DNA form, the CDR3 reads TGTGCCAGCAGCACCAGGGGTGCGGGAGGGAAAGATACGCAGTATTTT. Amino acids: CASSTRGAGGKDTQYF.

The chain links TRBV24-1 to TRBJ2-7; 8 bases fit TRBD1. This CDR3 is 15 amino acids long. Germline assignment: CDR1 KGHDR and CDR2 SFDVKD. V lost 9 bases, J lost 6 bases, and 15 bases stayed unmatched. This CDR3 is CATVLRGQEDSEQYF. The CDR3 nucleotides are TGTGCCACCGTATTACGGGGACAGGAGGATTCCGAGCAGTACTTC.

This clone was observed once. CDR3 sequence (DNA): TGTGCCAGCAGCCAAGGACAGGGGCGCTACAATGAGCAGTTCTTC. This sequence encodes CASSQGQGRYNEQFF. The V gene is TRBV11-3, the J gene TRBJ2-1; TRBD1 agrees at 9 bases. The CDR3 runs to 15 residues. Trimming took 5 bases from V and 3 from J; bases not matched to a gene: 5. CDR1 and CDR2 (germline): SGHNT, YENEEA.

V and J are TRBV6-5 and TRBJ1-2; TRBD1 is a possible D gene (5 bases). The ends were cut back, 5 bases at V and 8 bases at J, with 18 bases in the middle. This CDR3 spans 14 amino acids. Germline V lookup: CDR1 MNHEY, CDR2 SVGAGI. The CDR3 DNA sequence: TGTGCCAGCAGTCAGTCGGGGGAAAATGTGGGCTACACCTTC. It is translated as CASSQSGENVGYTF.

The rearrangement joins TRBV29-1 to TRBJ2-7, with 10 bases aligning to TRBD2. With V trimmed by 6 bases and J by 3 bases, 5 bases remained unmatched. In germline, CDR1 is SQVTM, CDR2 ANQGSEA. This CDR3 has 13 residues. The CDR3 region has the DNA TGCAGCGTCAGGGGGACTAGCGACTACGAGCAGTACTTC. Its translation is CSVRGTSDYEQYF.

The V call is TRBV5-4, the J call TRBJ2-7, with 10 bases matching TRBD1. With 4 bases clipped from V and 0 bases from J, the junction kept 4 bases outside the gene matches. CDR1 is SGHNT and CDR2 is YYREEE in the germline V gene (reference sequence). The CDR3 runs to 15 residues. CDR3 coding DNA: TGTGCCAGCAGCGAATGGACAGGGGGCTCCTACGAGCAGTACTTC. Its translation: CASSEWTGGSYEQYF.

This chain uses TRBV19 with TRBJ2-1, with 9 bases fitting TRBD1. Per the germline V gene, CDR1 is LNHDA and CDR2 is SQIVND (reference sequence). J lost 4 bases, V lost 7 bases, and 5 bases had no gene match. The CDR3 has 14 residues. Here the CDR3 reads CASKGDRDYNEQFF. The CDR3 nucleotides are TGTGCCAGTAAAGGGGACAGGGATTACAATGAGCAGTTCTTC.

The chain employs TRBV15 and TRBJ2-5; 12 nucleotides match TRBD2. Trimming cost V 5 bases and J 2 bases; bases outside gene matches: 6. This CDR3 contains 16 residues. From germline, CDR1 is LNHNV and CDR2 YYDKDF (reference sequence). The CDR3 DNA reads as TGTGCCACCAGCTCGGGACTAGCGGGCCCACAAGAGACCCAGTACTTC. The encoded protein is CATSSGLAGPQETQYF.

This chain links TRBV11-2 with TRBJ1-1; TRBD1 matches at 8 bases. Unmatched junction bases numbered 0, after V lost 4 bases and J lost 5 bases. This CDR3 has 12 amino acids. Germline CDR1 reads SGHAT; CDR2 reads FQNNGV. CDR3 sequence: CASSWTGTEAFF. CDR3 bases: TGTGCCAGCAGCTGGACAGGGACTGAAGCTTTCTTT.